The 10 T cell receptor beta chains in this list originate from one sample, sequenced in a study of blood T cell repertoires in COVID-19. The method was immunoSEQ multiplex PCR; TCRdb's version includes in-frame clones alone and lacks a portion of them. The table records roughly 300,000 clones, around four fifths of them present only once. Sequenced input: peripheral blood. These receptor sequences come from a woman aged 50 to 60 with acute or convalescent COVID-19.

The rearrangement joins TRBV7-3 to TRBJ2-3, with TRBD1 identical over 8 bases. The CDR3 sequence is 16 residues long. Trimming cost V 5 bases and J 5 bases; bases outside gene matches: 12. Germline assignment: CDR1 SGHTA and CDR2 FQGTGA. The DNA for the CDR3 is TGTGCCAGCAGCGCCCGGGACAGGTCCTTGGTAGATACGCAGTATTTT. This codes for CASSARDRSLVDTQYF.

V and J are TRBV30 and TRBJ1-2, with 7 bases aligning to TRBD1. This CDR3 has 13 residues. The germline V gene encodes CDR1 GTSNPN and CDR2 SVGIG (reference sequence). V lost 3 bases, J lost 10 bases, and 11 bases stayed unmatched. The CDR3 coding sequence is TGTGCCTGGAGCCTTATCAACAGGGGAGCCTACACCTTC. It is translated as CAWSLINRGAYTF.

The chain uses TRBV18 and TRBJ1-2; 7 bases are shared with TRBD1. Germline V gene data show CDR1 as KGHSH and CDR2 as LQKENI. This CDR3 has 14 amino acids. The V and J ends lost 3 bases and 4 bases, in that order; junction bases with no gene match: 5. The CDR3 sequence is CASSPTGKGYGYTF. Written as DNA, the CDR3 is TGTGCCAGCTCACCGACAGGGAAGGGCTATGGCTACACCTTC.

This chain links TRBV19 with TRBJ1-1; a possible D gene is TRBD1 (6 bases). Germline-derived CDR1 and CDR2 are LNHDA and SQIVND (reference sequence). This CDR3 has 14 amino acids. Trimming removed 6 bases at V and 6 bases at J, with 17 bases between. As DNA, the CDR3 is TGTGCCAGTAGCAATCTACAGGGTAGGGCTGAAGCTTTCTTT. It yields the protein CASSNLQGRAEAFF.

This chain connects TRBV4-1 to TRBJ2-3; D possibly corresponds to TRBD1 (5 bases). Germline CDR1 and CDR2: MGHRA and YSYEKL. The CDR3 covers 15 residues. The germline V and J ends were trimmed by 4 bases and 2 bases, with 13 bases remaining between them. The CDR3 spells CASSPQARDTDTQYF. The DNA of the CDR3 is TGCGCCAGCAGCCCACAGGCGCGCGACACAGATACGCAGTATTTT.

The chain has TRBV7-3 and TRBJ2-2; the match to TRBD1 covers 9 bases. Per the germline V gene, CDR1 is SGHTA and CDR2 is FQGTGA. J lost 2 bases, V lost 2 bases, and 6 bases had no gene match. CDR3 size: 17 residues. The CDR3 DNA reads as TGTGCCAGCAGCTTAGGAACAGGGGGCTATAACACCGGGGAGCTGTTTTTT. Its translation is CASSLGTGGYNTGELFF.

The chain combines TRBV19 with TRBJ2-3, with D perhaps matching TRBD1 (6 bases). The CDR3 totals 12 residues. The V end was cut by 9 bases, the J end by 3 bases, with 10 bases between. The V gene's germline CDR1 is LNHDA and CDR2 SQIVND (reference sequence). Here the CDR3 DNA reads TGTGCCAGCCGAACAGGGACAGATACGCAGTATTTT. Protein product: CASRTGTDTQYF.

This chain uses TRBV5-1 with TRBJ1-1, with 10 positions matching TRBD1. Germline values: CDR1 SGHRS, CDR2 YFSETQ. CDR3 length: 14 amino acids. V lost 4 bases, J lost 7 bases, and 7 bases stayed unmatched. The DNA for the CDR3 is TGCGCCAGCAGCCGCGGACAGGGGGTAATTGAAGCTTTCTTT. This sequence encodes CASSRGQGVIEAFF. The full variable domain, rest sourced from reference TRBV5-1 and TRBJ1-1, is KAGVTQTPRYLIKTRGQQVTLSCSPISGHRSVSWYQQTPGQGLQFLFEYFSETQRNKGNFPGRFSGRQFSNSRSEMNVSTLELGDSALYLCASSRGQGVIEAFFGQGTRLTVV.

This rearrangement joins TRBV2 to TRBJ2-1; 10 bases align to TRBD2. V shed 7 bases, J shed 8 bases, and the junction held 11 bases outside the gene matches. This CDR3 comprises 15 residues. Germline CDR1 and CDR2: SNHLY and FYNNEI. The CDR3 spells CASNRAGGPGDEQFF. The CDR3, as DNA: TGTGCCAGCAACAGAGCGGGAGGGCCGGGGGATGAGCAGTTCTTC.

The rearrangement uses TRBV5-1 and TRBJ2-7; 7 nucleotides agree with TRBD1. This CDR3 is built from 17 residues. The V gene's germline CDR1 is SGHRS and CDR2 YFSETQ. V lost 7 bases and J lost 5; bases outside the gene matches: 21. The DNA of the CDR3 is TGCGCCAGCGTACCCAAGGGGGCGCAGGAGAGAATCCACGAGCAGTACGTC. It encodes CASVPKGAQERIHEQYV.